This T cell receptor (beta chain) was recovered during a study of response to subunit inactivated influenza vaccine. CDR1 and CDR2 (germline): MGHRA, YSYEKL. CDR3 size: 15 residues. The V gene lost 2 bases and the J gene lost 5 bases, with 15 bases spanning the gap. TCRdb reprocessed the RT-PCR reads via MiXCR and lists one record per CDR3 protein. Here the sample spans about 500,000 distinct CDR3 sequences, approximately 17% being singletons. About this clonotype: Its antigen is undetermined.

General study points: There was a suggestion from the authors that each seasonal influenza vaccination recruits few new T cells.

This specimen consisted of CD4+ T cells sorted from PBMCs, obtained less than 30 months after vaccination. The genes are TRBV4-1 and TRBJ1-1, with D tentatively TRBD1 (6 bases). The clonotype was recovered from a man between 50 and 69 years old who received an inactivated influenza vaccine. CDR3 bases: TGCGCCAGCAGCCAAAACGCAGGGGTGTTTACTGAAGCTTTCTTT. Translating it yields CASSQNAGVFTEAFF.